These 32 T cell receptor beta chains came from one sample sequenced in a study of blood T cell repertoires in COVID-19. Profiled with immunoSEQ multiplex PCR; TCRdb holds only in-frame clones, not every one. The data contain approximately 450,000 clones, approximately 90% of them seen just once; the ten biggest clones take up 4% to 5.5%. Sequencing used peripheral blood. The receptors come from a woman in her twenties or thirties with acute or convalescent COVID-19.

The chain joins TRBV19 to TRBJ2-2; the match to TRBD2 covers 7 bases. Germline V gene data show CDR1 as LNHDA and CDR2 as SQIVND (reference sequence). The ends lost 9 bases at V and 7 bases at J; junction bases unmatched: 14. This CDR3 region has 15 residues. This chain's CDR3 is CASSPRTGRDGELFF. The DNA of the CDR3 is TGTGCCAGCTCTCCTCGGACTGGGAGGGACGGGGAGCTGTTTTTT.

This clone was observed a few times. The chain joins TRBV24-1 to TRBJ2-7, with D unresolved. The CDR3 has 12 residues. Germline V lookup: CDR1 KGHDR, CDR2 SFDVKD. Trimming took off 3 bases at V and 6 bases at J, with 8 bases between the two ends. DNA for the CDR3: TGTGCCACCAGTGATGGAGTTTTCGAGCAGTACTTC. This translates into CATSDGVFEQYF.

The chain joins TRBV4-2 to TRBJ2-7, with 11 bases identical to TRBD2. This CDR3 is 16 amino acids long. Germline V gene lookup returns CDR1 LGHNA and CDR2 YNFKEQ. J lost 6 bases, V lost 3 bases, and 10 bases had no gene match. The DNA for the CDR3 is TGTGCCAGCAGCCATCCCCTAGCGGGGGGCATACCCGAGCAGTACTTC. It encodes CASSHPLAGGIPEQYF.

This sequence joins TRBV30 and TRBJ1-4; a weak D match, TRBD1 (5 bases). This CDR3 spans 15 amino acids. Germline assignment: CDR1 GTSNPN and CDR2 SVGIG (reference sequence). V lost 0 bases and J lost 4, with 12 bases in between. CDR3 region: CAWSVGAGVNEKLFF. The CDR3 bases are TGTGCCTGGAGTGTAGGCGCGGGGGTTAATGAAAAACTGTTTTTT.

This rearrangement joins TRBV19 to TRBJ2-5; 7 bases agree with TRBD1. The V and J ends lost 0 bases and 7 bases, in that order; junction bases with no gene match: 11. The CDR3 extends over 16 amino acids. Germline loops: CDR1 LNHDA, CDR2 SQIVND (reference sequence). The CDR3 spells CASSIDGTAATGTQYF. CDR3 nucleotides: TGTGCCAGTAGTATAGACGGGACAGCGGCCACTGGGACCCAGTACTTC.

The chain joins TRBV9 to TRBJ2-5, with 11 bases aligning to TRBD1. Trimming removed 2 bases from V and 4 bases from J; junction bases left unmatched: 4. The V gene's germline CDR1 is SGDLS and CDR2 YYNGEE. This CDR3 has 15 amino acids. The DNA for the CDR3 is TGTGCCAGCAGCGTGATGGGGACAGGGGGAGAGACCCAGTACTTC. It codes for CASSVMGTGGETQYF.

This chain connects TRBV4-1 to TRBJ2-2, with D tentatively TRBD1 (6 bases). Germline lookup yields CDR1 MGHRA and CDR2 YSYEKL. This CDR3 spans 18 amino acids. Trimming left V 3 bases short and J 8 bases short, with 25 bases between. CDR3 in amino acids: CASSHLPGQTKSEGELFF. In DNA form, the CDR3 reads TGCGCCAGCAGCCACCTTCCCGGACAGACGAAAAGTGAAGGGGAGCTGTTTTTT.

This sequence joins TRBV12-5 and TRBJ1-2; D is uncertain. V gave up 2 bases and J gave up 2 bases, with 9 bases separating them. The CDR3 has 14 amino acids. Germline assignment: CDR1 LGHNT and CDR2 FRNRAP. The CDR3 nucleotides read TGTGCTAGTGGTTTGAGGACTCCGAACTATGGCTACACCTTC. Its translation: CASGLRTPNYGYTF.

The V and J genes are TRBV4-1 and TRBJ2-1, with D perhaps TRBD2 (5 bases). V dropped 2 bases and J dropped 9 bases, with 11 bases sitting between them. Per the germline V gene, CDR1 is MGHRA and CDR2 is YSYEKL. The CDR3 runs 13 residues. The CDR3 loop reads CASSQKSGGEQFF. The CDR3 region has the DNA TGCGCCAGCAGCCAAAAAAGCGGAGGTGAGCAGTTCTTC.

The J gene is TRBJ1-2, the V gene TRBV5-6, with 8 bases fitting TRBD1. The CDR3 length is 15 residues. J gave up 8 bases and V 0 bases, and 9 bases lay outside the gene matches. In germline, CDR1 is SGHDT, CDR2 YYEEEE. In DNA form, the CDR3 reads TGTGCCAGCAGCTTGGCAGGGGGCTTCGGTTCCGGCTACACCTTC. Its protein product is CASSLAGGFGSGYTF.

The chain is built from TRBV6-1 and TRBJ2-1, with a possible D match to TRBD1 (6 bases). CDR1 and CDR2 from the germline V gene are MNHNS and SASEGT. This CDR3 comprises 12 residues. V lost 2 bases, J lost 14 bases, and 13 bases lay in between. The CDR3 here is CASSEIRQAKFF. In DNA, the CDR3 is TGTGCCAGCAGTGAAATAAGACAGGCCAAGTTCTTC.

The CDR3 reads CASSLGTSGGNTEAFF. DNA of the CDR3: TGTGCCAGCAGCCTAGGCACGTCCGGAGGGAACACTGAAGCTTTCTTT. The V gene is TRBV3-1 (or the pseudogene TRBV3-2), the J gene TRBJ1-1; unclear D gene. V lost 4 bases and J lost 1, with 16 bases in between. CDR1 LGHDT and CDR2 YNNKEL come from the germline V gene (reference sequence). This CDR3 spans 16 amino acids.

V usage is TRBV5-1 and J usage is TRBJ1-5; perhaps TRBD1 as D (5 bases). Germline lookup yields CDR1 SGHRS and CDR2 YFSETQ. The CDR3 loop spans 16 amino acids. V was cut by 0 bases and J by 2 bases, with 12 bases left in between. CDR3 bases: TGCGCCAGCAGCTTGGGAGGTGGCAGGGGCAATCAGCCCCAGCATTTT. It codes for CASSLGGGRGNQPQHF.

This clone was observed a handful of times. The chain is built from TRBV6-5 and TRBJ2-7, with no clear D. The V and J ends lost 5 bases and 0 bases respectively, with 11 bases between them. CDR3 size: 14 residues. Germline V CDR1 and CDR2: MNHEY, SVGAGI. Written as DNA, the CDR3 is TGTGCCAGCAGTACGTCAACAGTCTCCTACGAGCAGTACTTC. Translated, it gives CASSTSTVSYEQYF.

The CDR3 protein is CASSLAGDRNEQYF. CDR3 coding DNA: TGTGCCAGCAGCTTGGCGGGGGATAGAAACGAGCAGTACTTC. The chain employs TRBV5-6 and TRBJ2-7, with D perhaps matching TRBD2 (6 bases). Germline-derived CDR1 and CDR2 are SGHDT and YYEEEE. The CDR3 totals 14 residues. Trimming took off 0 bases at V and 5 bases at J, with 12 bases between the two ends.

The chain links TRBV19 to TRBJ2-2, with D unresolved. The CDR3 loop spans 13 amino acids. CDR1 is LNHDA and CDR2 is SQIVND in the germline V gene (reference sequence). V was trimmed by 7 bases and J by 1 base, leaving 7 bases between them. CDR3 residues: CASNPGNTGELFF. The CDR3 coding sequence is TGTGCCAGTAATCCGGGGAACACCGGGGAGCTGTTTTTT. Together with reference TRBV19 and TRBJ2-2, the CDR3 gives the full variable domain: DGGITQSPKYLFRKEGQNVTLSCEQNLNHDAMYWYRQDPGQGLRLIYYSQIVNDFQKGDIAEGYSVSREKKESFPLTVTSAQKNPTAFYLCASNPGNTGELFFGEGSRLTVL.

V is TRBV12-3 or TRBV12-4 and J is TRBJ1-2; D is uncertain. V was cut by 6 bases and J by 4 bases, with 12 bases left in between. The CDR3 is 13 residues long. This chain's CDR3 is CASSQSGSYGYTF. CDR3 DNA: TGTGCCAGCAGCCAATCAGGATCCTATGGCTACACCTTC.

The CDR3 reads CASSYSLRVGAYGYTF. CDR3 nucleotide sequence: TGTGCCAGCAGTTACTCTCTCAGGGTCGGAGCCTATGGCTACACCTTC. The chain recombines TRBV6-5 with TRBJ1-2; tentative D call: TRBD1 (5 bases). The V end lost 0 bases, the J end lost 4 bases, and 15 bases lay between the germline ends. CDR3 size: 16 residues. CDR1 MNHEY and CDR2 SVGAGI come from the germline V gene.

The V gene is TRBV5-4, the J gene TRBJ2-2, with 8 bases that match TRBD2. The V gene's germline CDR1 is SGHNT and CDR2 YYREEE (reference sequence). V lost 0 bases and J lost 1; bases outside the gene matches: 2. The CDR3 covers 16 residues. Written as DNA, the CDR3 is TGTGCCAGCAGCTTGGGGCGGGAGGTGAACACCGGGGAGCTGTTTTTT. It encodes CASSLGREVNTGELFF.

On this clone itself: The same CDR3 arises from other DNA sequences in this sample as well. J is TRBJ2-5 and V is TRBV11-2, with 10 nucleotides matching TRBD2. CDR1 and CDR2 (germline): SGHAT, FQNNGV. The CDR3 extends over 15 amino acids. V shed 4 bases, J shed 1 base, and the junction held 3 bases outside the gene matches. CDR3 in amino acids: CASSSRTSGQETQYF. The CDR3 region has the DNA TGTGCCAGCAGCTCCAGGACTAGCGGCCAAGAGACCCAGTACTTC.

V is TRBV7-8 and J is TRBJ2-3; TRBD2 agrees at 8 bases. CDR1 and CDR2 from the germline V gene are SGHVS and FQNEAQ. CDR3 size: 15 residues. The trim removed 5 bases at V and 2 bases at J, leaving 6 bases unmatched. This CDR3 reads CASSLAGGPTDTQYF. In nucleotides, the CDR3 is TGTGCCAGCAGCCTCGCGGGGGGCCCCACAGATACGCAGTATTTT.

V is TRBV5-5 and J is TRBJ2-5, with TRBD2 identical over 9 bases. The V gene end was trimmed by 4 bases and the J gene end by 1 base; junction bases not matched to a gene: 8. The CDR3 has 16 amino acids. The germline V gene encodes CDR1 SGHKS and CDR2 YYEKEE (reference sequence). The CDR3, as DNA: TGTGCCAGCAGCCCAGTTAGCGGGGGTTCCCAAGAGACCCAGTACTTC. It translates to CASSPVSGGSQETQYF.

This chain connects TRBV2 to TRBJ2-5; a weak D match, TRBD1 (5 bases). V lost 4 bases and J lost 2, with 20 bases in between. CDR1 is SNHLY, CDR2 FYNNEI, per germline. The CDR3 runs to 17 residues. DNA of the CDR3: TGTGCCAGCAGTGTCGAGCAGGGTCGGTCTATACAAGAGACCCAGTACTTC. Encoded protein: CASSVEQGRSIQETQYF. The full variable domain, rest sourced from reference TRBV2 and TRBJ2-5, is EPEVTQTPSHQVTQMGQEVILRCVPISNHLYFYWYRQILGQKVEFLVSFYNNEISEKSEIFDDQFSVERPDGSNFTLKIRSTKLEDSAMYFCASSVEQGRSIQETQYFGPGTRLLVL.

CDR3 residues: CASSSLRGGFTEQYF. Here the CDR3 DNA reads TGTGCCAGCAGTAGCCTTCGGGGGGGCTTTACCGAGCAGTACTTC. V and J are TRBV28 and TRBJ2-7; TRBD2 matches at 8 bases. Germline loops: CDR1 MDHEN, CDR2 SYDVKM. This CDR3 is 15 amino acids long. J gave up 6 bases and V 5 bases, and 12 bases lay outside the gene matches.

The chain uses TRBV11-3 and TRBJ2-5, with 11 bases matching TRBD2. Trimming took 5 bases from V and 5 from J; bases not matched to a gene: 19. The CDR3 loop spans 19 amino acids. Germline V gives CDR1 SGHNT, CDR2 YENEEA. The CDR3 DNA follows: TGTGCCAGCAGCCTAGGGGTACTAGCGGGGGAGGAGGGCGTGGAGACCCAGTACTTC. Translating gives CASSLGVLAGEEGVETQYF.

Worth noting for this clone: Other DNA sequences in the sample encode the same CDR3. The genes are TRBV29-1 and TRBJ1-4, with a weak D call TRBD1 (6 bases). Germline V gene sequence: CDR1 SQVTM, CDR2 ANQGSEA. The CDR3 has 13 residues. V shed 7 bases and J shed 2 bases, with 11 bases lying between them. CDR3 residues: CSATGATNEKLFF. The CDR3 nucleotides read TGCAGCGCGACAGGTGCTACTAATGAAAAACTGTTTTTT.

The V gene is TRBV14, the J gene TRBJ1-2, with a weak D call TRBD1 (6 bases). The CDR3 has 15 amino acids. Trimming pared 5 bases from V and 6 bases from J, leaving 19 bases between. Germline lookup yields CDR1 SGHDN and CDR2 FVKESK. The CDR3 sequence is CASSTKVQGSDGYTF. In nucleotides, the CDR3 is TGTGCCAGCAGCACGAAAGTCCAGGGGAGTGATGGCTACACCTTC.

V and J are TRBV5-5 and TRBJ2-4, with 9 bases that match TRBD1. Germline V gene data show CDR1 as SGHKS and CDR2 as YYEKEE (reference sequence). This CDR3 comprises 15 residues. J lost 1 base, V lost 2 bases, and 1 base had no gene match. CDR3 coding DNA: TGTGCCAGCAGCTTCGGACAGGGGGCCAAAAACATTCAGTACTTC. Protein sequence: CASSFGQGAKNIQYF.

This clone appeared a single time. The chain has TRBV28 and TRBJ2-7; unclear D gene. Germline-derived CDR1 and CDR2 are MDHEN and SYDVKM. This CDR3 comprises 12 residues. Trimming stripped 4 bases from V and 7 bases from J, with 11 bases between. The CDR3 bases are TGTGCCAGCAGTTCCGGCATACTAGAGCAGTACTTC. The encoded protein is CASSSGILEQYF.

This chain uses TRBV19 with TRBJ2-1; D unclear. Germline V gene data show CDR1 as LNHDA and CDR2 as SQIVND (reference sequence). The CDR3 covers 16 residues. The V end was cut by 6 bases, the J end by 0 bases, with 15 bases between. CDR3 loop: CASRSDTKSSYNEQFF. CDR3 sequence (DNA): TGTGCCAGTAGATCCGACACCAAAAGCTCCTACAATGAGCAGTTCTTC. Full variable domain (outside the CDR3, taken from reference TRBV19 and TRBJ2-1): DGGITQSPKYLFRKEGQNVTLSCEQNLNHDAMYWYRQDPGQGLRLIYYSQIVNDFQKGDIAEGYSVSREKKESFPLTVTSAQKNPTAFYLCASRSDTKSSYNEQFFGPGTRLTVL.

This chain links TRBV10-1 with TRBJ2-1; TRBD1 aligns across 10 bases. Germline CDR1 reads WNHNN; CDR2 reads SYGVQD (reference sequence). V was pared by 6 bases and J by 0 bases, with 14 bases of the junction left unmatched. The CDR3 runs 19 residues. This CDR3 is CASRLRDRGQKSSYNEQFF. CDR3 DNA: TGCGCCAGCAGGCTACGGGACAGGGGCCAAAAGAGCTCCTACAATGAGCAGTTCTTC.

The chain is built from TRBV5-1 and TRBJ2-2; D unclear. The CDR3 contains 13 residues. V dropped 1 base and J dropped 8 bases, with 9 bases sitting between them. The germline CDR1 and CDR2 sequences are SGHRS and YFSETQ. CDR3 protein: CASSLWSQGELFF. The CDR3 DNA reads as TGCGCCAGCAGCTTGTGGTCCCAGGGGGAGCTGTTTTTT.